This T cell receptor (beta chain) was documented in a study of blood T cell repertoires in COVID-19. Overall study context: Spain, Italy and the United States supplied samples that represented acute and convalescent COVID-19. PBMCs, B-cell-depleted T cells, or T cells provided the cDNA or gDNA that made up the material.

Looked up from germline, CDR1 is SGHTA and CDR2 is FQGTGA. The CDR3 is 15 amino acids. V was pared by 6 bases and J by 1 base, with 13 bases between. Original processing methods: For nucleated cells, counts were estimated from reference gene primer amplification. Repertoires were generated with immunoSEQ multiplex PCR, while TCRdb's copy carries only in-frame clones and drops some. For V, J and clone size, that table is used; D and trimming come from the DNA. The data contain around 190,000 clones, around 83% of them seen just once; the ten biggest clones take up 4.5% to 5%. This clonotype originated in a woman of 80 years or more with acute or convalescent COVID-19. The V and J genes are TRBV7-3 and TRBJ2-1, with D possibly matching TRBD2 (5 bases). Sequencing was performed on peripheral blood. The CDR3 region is CASSPLRASYNEQFF. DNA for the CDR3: TGTGCCAGCAGTCCATTGAGGGCATCCTACAATGAGCAGTTCTTC.